Below are 14 T cell receptor beta chains sequenced from a single sample in a study of blood T cell repertoires in COVID-19. Clones were read by immunoSEQ multiplex PCR, and TCRdb kept only the in-frame ones, dropping some. The top ten hold about 4.8% of the sample, which has 200,000 or so clones, 80% to 85% seen once. Specimen: peripheral blood. All receptors come from a woman aged 25-40 years with acute or convalescent COVID-19.

The chain carries TRBV4-1 and TRBJ2-7; 13 bases map to TRBD2. Germline V gene data show CDR1 as MGHRA and CDR2 as YSYEKL. The CDR3 has 16 amino acids. J lost 5 bases, V lost 1 base, and 5 bases had no gene match. CDR3 DNA sequence: TGCGCCAGCAGCCAAGTCGGGACTAGCGGGGACGACGAGCAGTACTTC. Its translation: CASSQVGTSGDDEQYF.

This chain joins TRBV29-1 and TRBJ1-4, with D unresolved. V lost 0 bases to trimming and J lost 8 bases, with 10 bases between them. This CDR3 contains 13 residues. CDR1 SQVTM and CDR2 ANQGSEA come from the germline V gene. The CDR3, as DNA: TGCAGCGTTGAAGAGAGGGCTGAAGAAAAACTGTTTTTT. This encodes CSVEERAEEKLFF.

The chain couples TRBV7-9 to TRBJ2-3, with a tentative D call TRBD1 (6 bases). Trimming left V 7 bases short and J 3 bases short, with 14 bases between. The CDR3 is made up of 14 amino acids. Germline V CDR1 and CDR2: SEHNR, FQNEAQ (reference sequence). The CDR3 here is CASIWQGRTDTQYF. The CDR3 nucleotides are TGTGCCAGCATCTGGCAGGGGCGAACAGATACGCAGTATTTT.

The CDR3 DNA reads TGTGCCAGCAGTTCCGAGCGGAAAGCTTTCTTT. Translated: CASSSERKAFF. This chain joins TRBV13 and TRBJ1-1; D is unresolved. This CDR3 comprises 11 residues. Germline lookup yields CDR1 PRHDT and CDR2 FYEKMQ (reference sequence). V was cut by 6 bases and J by 9 bases, with 11 bases left in between. The full variable domain, rest sourced from reference TRBV13 and TRBJ1-1, is AAGVIQSPRHLIKEKRETATLKCYPIPRHDTVYWYQQGPGQDPQFLISFYEKMQSDKGSIPDRFSAQQFSDYHSELNMSSLELGDSALYFCASSSERKAFFGQGTRLTVV.

The V and J genes are TRBV7-2 and TRBJ2-7, with 8 bases matching TRBD2. CDR3 length: 14 amino acids. Germline CDR1 and CDR2: SGHTA and FQGNSA. The V segment lost 0 bases and the J segment 2 bases; nucleotides outside the gene matches: 0. CDR3 in amino acids: CASSLAGGAYEQYF. The CDR3 DNA reads as TGTGCCAGCAGCTTAGCCGGGGGGGCCTACGAGCAGTACTTC.

This clone was counted between two and nine times. V and J are TRBV3-1 (or the pseudogene TRBV3-2) and TRBJ2-2; D perhaps matches TRBD1 (6 bases). Deletions cut 1 base from V and 6 bases from J, with 15 bases between. The CDR3 extends over 16 amino acids. The V gene's germline CDR1 is LGHDT and CDR2 YNNKEL (reference sequence). CDR3 in DNA: TGTGCCAGCAGCCAAGGCTCACAGGGTTACTCCGGGGAGCTGTTTTTT. This translates into CASSQGSQGYSGELFF.

This rearrangement joins TRBV6-2 or TRBV6-3 to TRBJ1-3; tentatively, D is TRBD1 (6 bases). Germline V gives CDR1 MNHEY, CDR2 SVGEGT. V was shortened by 6 bases and J by 7 bases, with 13 bases between the two germline ends. The CDR3 length is 13 residues. The CDR3 nucleotides read TGTGCCAGCAGCCACGACAGGTCGAACACCATATATTTT. Protein sequence: CASSHDRSNTIYF.

The count of this clone is one. The chain has TRBV6-5 and TRBJ2-3; the match to TRBD2 covers 10 bases. The CDR3 is made up of 14 amino acids. Germline V gene sequence: CDR1 MNHEY, CDR2 SVGAGI. V trimming: 8 bases; J trimming: 2 bases; junction bases outside the gene matches: 4. The CDR3 coding sequence is TGTGCCAGCGCCCTAGCGGGGGTCACAGATACGCAGTATTTT. This encodes CASALAGVTDTQYF.

The DNA for the CDR3 is TGTGCCAGTAGTATACAGGGGGATATCTACGAGCAGTACTTC. Protein: CASSIQGDIYEQYF. The rearrangement uses TRBV19 and TRBJ2-7; 7 positions agree with TRBD1. This CDR3 is built from 14 residues. CDR1 and CDR2 from the germline V gene are LNHDA and SQIVND (reference sequence). V shed 2 bases and J 3 bases; nucleotides not matched to a gene: 4. The complete variable domain, with remaining parts taken from reference TRBV19 and TRBJ2-7, reads DGGITQSPKYLFRKEGQNVTLSCEQNLNHDAMYWYRQDPGQGLRLIYYSQIVNDFQKGDIAEGYSVSREKKESFPLTVTSAQKNPTAFYLCASSIQGDIYEQYFGPGTRLTVT.

The chain links TRBV10-3 to TRBJ1-3; TRBD1 agrees at 9 bases. Losses at the gene ends were 6 bases for V and 5 bases for J; bases not matched to a gene: 2. Looked up from germline, CDR1 is ENHRY and CDR2 is SYGVKD. The CDR3 is made up of 13 amino acids. CDR3 residues: CAIRGTGRNTIYF. The CDR3 DNA sequence: TGTGCCATCAGAGGGACAGGGAGAAACACCATATATTTT.

This clone was detected a few times. The chain recombines TRBV4-1 with TRBJ1-2, with unresolved D. Germline lookup yields CDR1 MGHRA and CDR2 YSYEKL. Trimming pared 0 bases from V and 4 bases from J, leaving 12 bases between. CDR3 size: 15 residues. The CDR3: CASSQDTQILYGYTF. Here the CDR3 DNA reads TGCGCCAGCAGCCAAGATACACAGATTCTCTATGGCTACACCTTC.

The rearrangement links TRBV14 to TRBJ1-2, with no clear D. The CDR3 is 12 amino acids. V gave up 2 bases and J gave up 9 bases, with 10 bases separating them. Germline values: CDR1 SGHDN, CDR2 FVKESK. Here the CDR3 reads CASSQPMESYTF. The CDR3 DNA follows: TGTGCCAGCAGCCAACCGATGGAGAGCTACACCTTC.

The rearrangement joins TRBV6-5 to TRBJ2-7; perhaps TRBD1 as D (6 bases). Trimming stripped 8 bases from V and 6 bases from J, with 14 bases between. The CDR3 is 12 residues long. Germline assignment: CDR1 MNHEY and CDR2 SVGAGI. This chain's CDR3 is CASGLTQGEQYF. CDR3 DNA: TGTGCCAGCGGTTTGACACAGGGCGAGCAGTACTTC.

This chain connects TRBV18 to TRBJ1-2; 10 bases fit TRBD1. CDR1 and CDR2 from the germline V gene are KGHSH and LQKENI. This CDR3 is 16 amino acids long. The ends lost 2 bases at V and 0 bases at J; junction bases unmatched: 3. The CDR3 protein is CASSPDGTGANYGYTF. CDR3 nucleotide sequence: TGTGCCAGCTCACCAGATGGGACAGGGGCTAACTATGGCTACACCTTC.